Following are 27 T cell receptor beta chains from one sample sequenced in a study of PD-1 blockade in classical Hodgkin lymphoma. Every patient had relapsed following autologous stem cell transplantation, and cohorts differed in brentuximab vedotin exposure. Profiling relied on immunoSEQ multiplex PCR, and the TCRdb table lists in-frame clones only, not all of them. The sample includes tens of thousands of clones, about 71% of them seen just once. This specimen consisted of peripheral blood mononuclear cells (PBMCs), obtained before the second cycle of nivolumab. All receptors derive from a human donor with classical Hodgkin lymphoma.

The chain combines TRBV7-2 with TRBJ1-2; D remains unclear. V was pared by 1 base and J by 7 bases, with 16 bases between. CDR3 length: 15 amino acids. CDR1 and CDR2 from the germline V gene are SGHTA and FQGNSA. CDR3 residues: CASSLGSGVRFGYTF. CDR3 in DNA: TGTGCCAGCAGCTTAGGTTCCGGGGTACGCTTTGGCTACACCTTC.

The chain employs TRBV2 and TRBJ2-2; no reliable D call. This CDR3 region has 14 residues. V lost 4 bases and J lost 5, with 11 bases in between. Germline values: CDR1 SNHLY, CDR2 FYNNEI. CDR3 nucleotides: TGTGCCAGCAGTGCAGCCTCAAAGACCGGGGAGCTGTTTTTT. As protein: CASSAASKTGELFF.

The chain is built from TRBV6-6 and TRBJ2-1, with 8 nucleotides matching TRBD2. Germline CDR1 is MNHNY and CDR2 is SVGAGI (reference sequence). The CDR3 extends over 14 amino acids. V lost 2 bases, J lost 6 bases, and 3 bases stayed unmatched. CDR3 region: CASSYTGGSNEQFF. CDR3 nucleotides: TGTGCCAGCAGTTACACGGGGGGGAGCAATGAGCAGTTCTTC.

The chain couples TRBV14 to TRBJ2-1; TRBD1 is a possible D gene (7 bases). CDR1 is SGHDN and CDR2 is FVKESK in the germline V gene. The CDR3 loop spans 15 amino acids. V was clipped by 3 bases and J by 6 bases, with 15 bases between them. The CDR3 reads CASSQAGQIVNEQFF. Written as DNA, the CDR3 is TGTGCCAGCAGCCAGGCGGGACAGATAGTCAATGAGCAGTTCTTC.

The CDR3 region has the DNA TGTGCCAGCAGTTTGGTTTCGGGGGAACAAGAGACCCAGTACTTC. Protein sequence: CASSLVSGEQETQYF. The chain uses TRBV28 and TRBJ2-5; a weak D match, TRBD2 (6 bases). The CDR3 extends over 15 amino acids. V was shortened by 3 bases and J by 2 bases, with 13 bases between the two germline ends. CDR1 is MDHEN, CDR2 SYDVKM, per germline. The full variable domain, its missing parts supplied by reference TRBV28 and TRBJ2-5, is DVKVTQSSRYLVKRTGEKVFLECVQDMDHENMFWYRQDPGLGLRLIYFSYDVKMKEKGDIPEGYSVSREKKERFSLILESASTNQTSMYLCASSLVSGEQETQYFGPGTRLLVL.

This clone is medium-sized within its sample. The chain recombines TRBV19 with TRBJ1-1; D is undetermined. V shed 7 bases and J shed 0 bases, with 15 bases lying between them. Germline CDR1 and CDR2: LNHDA and SQIVND (reference sequence). This CDR3 is built from 15 residues. In DNA form, the CDR3 reads TGTGCCAGTAAAAGCCCAGCAACAGTGAACACTGAAGCTTTCTTT. Residues: CASKSPATVNTEAFF.

V usage is TRBV18 and J usage is TRBJ2-1; 9 nucleotides line up with TRBD2. Germline V gives CDR1 KGHSH, CDR2 LQKENI. V shed 5 bases, J shed 0 bases, and the junction held 5 bases outside the gene matches. This CDR3 contains 16 residues. In DNA, the CDR3 is TGTGCCAGCTCATCAAGCGGGGGGAGCTCCTACAATGAGCAGTTCTTC. It is translated as CASSSSGGSSYNEQFF.

This clone is termed medium-sized (0.01 to 0.1%). The J gene is TRBJ2-7, the V gene TRBV2, with 7 bases identical to TRBD1. Germline V gene data show CDR1 as SNHLY and CDR2 as FYNNEI. The J segment lost 2 bases and the V segment lost 1 base, leaving 8 bases of the junction unmatched. The CDR3 extends over 16 amino acids. DNA of the CDR3: TGTGCCAGCAGTGAAGAGGTACAGGGGACAACCTACGAGCAGTACTTC. It yields the protein CASSEEVQGTTYEQYF.

V and J are TRBV7-9 and TRBJ2-1, with D unclear. Germline CDR1 and CDR2: SEHNR and FQNEAQ (reference sequence). V lost 5 bases and J lost 2, with 13 bases in between. CDR3 length: 15 residues. The DNA of the CDR3 is TGTGCCAGCAGCCTGGGATCTCAAGCCTACAATGAGCAGTTCTTC. Protein: CASSLGSQAYNEQFF. The entire variable domain, with the rest obtained from reference TRBV7-9 and TRBJ2-1, is as follows: DTGVSQNPRHKITKRGQNVTFRCDPISEHNRLYWYRQTLGQGPEFLTYFQNEAQLEKSRLLSDRFSAERPKGSFSTLEIQRTEQGDSAMYLCASSLGSQAYNEQFFGPGTRLTVL.

V usage is TRBV19 and J usage is TRBJ2-3, with D unresolved. This CDR3 is built from 15 residues. Germline lookup yields CDR1 LNHDA and CDR2 SQIVND (reference sequence). V shed 4 bases and J shed 2 bases, with 13 bases lying between them. CDR3 bases: TGTGCCAGTAGTACTCCTACGGCTAACACAGATACGCAGTATTTT. Translating gives CASSTPTANTDTQYF.

This clone was seen a few times. This rearrangement joins TRBV2 to TRBJ1-5; 8 nucleotides agree with TRBD1. CDR3 length: 15 amino acids. Germline V CDR1 and CDR2: SNHLY, FYNNEI. J lost 2 bases, V lost 5 bases, and 5 bases had no gene match. The CDR3 sequence: CASSKQGEGNQPQHF. CDR3 DNA sequence: TGTGCCAGCAGTAAACAGGGGGAGGGCAATCAGCCCCAGCATTTT.

V gene TRBV6-5 combines with J gene TRBJ1-1; D gene uncertain. CDR1 is MNHEY, CDR2 SVGAGI, per germline. The V end lost 7 bases, the J end lost 1 base, and 13 bases lay between the germline ends. The CDR3 has 14 residues. The CDR3 nucleotides read TGTGCCAGCACGGTGTACGATGAGAACACTGAAGCTTTCTTT. This encodes CASTVYDENTEAFF.

The chain combines TRBV7-9 with TRBJ2-1; 8 nucleotides agree with TRBD1. The V gene's germline CDR1 is SEHNR and CDR2 FQNEAQ (reference sequence). The CDR3 runs to 14 residues. Trimming took 3 bases from V and 7 from J; bases not matched to a gene: 5. The CDR3 region is CASSFRTGLNEQFF. In DNA form, the CDR3 reads TGTGCCAGCAGCTTTCGGACAGGGCTAAATGAGCAGTTCTTC.

The V gene is TRBV30, the J gene TRBJ1-5; TRBD1 agrees at 7 bases. The CDR3 runs to 13 residues. CDR1 GTSNPN and CDR2 SVGIG come from the germline V gene (reference sequence). The V gene end was trimmed by 2 bases and the J gene end by 7 bases; junction bases not matched to a gene: 5. The CDR3 region has the DNA TGTGCCTGGAGTACAGGGGTTGGGCAGCCCCAGCATTTT. It translates to CAWSTGVGQPQHF. The variable domain in full, with the rest retrieved from reference TRBV30 and TRBJ1-5, is SQTIHQWPATLVQPVGSPLSLECTVEGTSNPNLYWYRQAAGRGLQLLFYSVGIGQISSEVPQNLSASRPQDRQFILSSKKLLLSDSGFYLCAWSTGVGQPQHFGDGTRLSIL.

This clone came up a few times. The gene calls are TRBV9 and TRBJ2-7; tentative D call: TRBD1 (5 bases). V lost 2 bases and J lost 6, with 15 bases in between. The CDR3 length is 14 residues. The V gene's germline CDR1 is SGDLS and CDR2 YYNGEE. CDR3 nucleotides: TGTGCCAGCAGCGTCCAGAGATCAGGGCCCGAGCAGTACTTC. It encodes CASSVQRSGPEQYF.

The V and J genes are TRBV7-2 and TRBJ1-1; D possibly corresponds to TRBD1 (6 bases). Trimming pared 3 bases from V and 6 bases from J, leaving 11 bases between. The CDR3 spans 13 residues. From germline, CDR1 is SGHTA and CDR2 FQGNSA. The CDR3 is CASSFGGGAEAFF. The CDR3, as DNA: TGTGCCAGCAGCTTCGGAGGGGGGGCTGAAGCTTTCTTT.

This clone occurred a few times. This chain connects TRBV4-3 to TRBJ1-1, with D hard to call. Germline V gene data show CDR1 as LGHNA and CDR2 as YSLEER. Trimming stripped 5 bases from V and 1 base from J, with 8 bases between. The CDR3 runs 13 residues. For the CDR3, the DNA is TGCGCCAGCAGCTATACTACGAACACTGAAGCTTTCTTT. Amino acids: CASSYTTNTEAFF.

This clone showed up just a few times. This chain uses TRBV2 with TRBJ2-1, with 9 positions matching TRBD1. CDR3 length: 14 amino acids. The germline V gene encodes CDR1 SNHLY and CDR2 FYNNEI. V shed 10 bases and J 0 bases; nucleotides not matched to a gene: 4. CDR3 sequence: CANPTGGSYNEQFF. CDR3 sequence (DNA): TGTGCCAACCCGACAGGGGGCTCCTACAATGAGCAGTTCTTC. The full variable domain, with the rest looked up from reference TRBV2 and TRBJ2-1, is EPEVTQTPSHQVTQMGQEVILRCVPISNHLYFYWYRQILGQKVEFLVSFYNNEISEKSEIFDDQFSVERPDGSNFTLKIRSTKLEDSAMYFCANPTGGSYNEQFFGPGTRLTVL.

This clone was seen once. The chain recombines TRBV7-9 with TRBJ2-3; possibly TRBD2 for D (5 bases). Germline lookup yields CDR1 SEHNR and CDR2 FQNEAQ (reference sequence). Trimming stripped 2 bases from V and 1 base from J, with 10 bases between. The CDR3 loop spans 15 amino acids. The CDR3 coding sequence is TGTGCCAGCAGCTTAATAGCGTTAGGCACAGATACGCAGTATTTT. Translated, it gives CASSLIALGTDTQYF.

The CDR3 region is CAWSVLPLSEQYF. CDR3 in DNA: TGTGCCTGGAGTGTACTACCTCTTTCCGAGCAGTACTTC. The J gene is TRBJ2-7, the V gene TRBV30; D not certain. CDR1 is GTSNPN and CDR2 is SVGIG in the germline V gene (reference sequence). The CDR3 is 13 residues long. The V and J ends lost 0 bases and 6 bases respectively, with 12 bases between them.

The rearrangement uses TRBV4-2 and TRBJ2-7, with D maybe TRBD1 (6 bases). The germline V gene encodes CDR1 LGHNA and CDR2 YNFKEQ. The CDR3 totals 13 residues. With 4 bases removed from V and 4 bases from J, the gap between germline ends came to 11 bases. The DNA of the CDR3 is TGTGCCAGCAGCCCCGGGACACAGTACGAGCAGTACTTC. This translates into CASSPGTQYEQYF.

The V and J genes are TRBV10-1 and TRBJ2-1; D uncertain. The germline V gene has CDR1 WNHNN and CDR2 SYGVQD (reference sequence). V lost 3 bases and J lost 0, with 12 bases in between. The CDR3 covers 16 residues. This CDR3 reads CASSEKGNSSYNEQFF. CDR3 DNA sequence: TGCGCCAGCAGTGAAAAGGGCAACTCCTCCTACAATGAGCAGTTCTTC.

The rearrangement uses TRBV5-6 and TRBJ2-7; TRBD1 agrees at 10 bases. CDR3 length: 13 residues. The ends lost 5 bases at V and 4 bases at J; junction bases unmatched: 3. CDR1 and CDR2 from the germline V gene are SGHDT and YYEEEE. The CDR3 region is CASRGDRGYEQYF. CDR3 in DNA: TGTGCCAGCAGAGGGGACAGGGGATACGAGCAGTACTTC.

The rearrangement uses TRBV16 and TRBJ2-7, with D hard to call. V gave up 1 base and J gave up 3 bases, with 4 bases separating them. CDR1 KGHSY and CDR2 FQNENV come from the germline V gene. The CDR3 has 12 amino acids. The CDR3 sequence: CASSQLDYEQYF. The CDR3 DNA reads as TGTGCCAGCAGCCAATTGGACTACGAGCAGTACTTC. The variable domain in full, completed from reference TRBV16 and TRBJ2-7, reads GEEVAQTPKHLVRGEGQKAKLYCAPIKGHSYVFWYQQVLKNEFKFLISFQNENVFDETGMPKERFSAKCLPNSPCSLEIQATKLEDSAVYFCASSQLDYEQYFGPGTRLTVT.

The rearrangement uses TRBV28 and TRBJ2-1; TRBD1 might be the D (5 bases). The CDR3 is made up of 15 amino acids. Per the germline V gene, CDR1 is MDHEN and CDR2 is SYDVKM. Trimming left V 2 bases short and J 9 bases short, with 17 bases between. The CDR3, as DNA: TGTGCCAGCAGTTTAAACTCTCCTCCTACAGGTGAGCAGTTCTTC. This sequence encodes CASSLNSPPTGEQFF.

CDR3 DNA: TGTGCCAGCAGTTACTGGCAGGTCACAGATACGCAGTATTTT. Protein: CASSYWQVTDTQYF. The chain carries TRBV6-6 and TRBJ2-3; D gene unclear. Germline V gene sequence: CDR1 MNHNY, CDR2 SVGAGI (reference sequence). V lost 1 base, J lost 2 bases, and 7 bases lay in between. This CDR3 comprises 14 residues.

V and J are TRBV28 and TRBJ2-6; D remains ambiguous. This CDR3 is built from 21 residues. CDR1 is MDHEN, CDR2 SYDVKM, per germline. V dropped 2 bases and J dropped 0 bases, with 23 bases sitting between them. CDR3 protein: CASSLPPHLEGLSSGANVLTF. The CDR3 DNA follows: TGTGCCAGCAGTTTACCCCCTCATCTAGAAGGGCTAAGCTCTGGGGCCAACGTCCTGACTTTC.